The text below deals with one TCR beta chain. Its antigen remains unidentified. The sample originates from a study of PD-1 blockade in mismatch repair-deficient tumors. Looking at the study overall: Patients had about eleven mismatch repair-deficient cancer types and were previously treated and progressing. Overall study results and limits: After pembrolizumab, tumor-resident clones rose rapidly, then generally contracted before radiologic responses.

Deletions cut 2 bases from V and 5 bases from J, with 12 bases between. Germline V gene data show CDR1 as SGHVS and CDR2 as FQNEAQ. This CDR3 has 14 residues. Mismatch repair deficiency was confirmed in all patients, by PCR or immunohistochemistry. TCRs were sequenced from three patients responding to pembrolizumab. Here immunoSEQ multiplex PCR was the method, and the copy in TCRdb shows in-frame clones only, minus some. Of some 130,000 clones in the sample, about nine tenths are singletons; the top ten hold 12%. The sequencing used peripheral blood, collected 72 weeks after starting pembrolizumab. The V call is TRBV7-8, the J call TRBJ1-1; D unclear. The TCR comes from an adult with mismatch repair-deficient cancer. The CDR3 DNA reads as TGTGCCAGCAGCTTAAGTAGCTCTGGAACTGAAGCTTTCTTT. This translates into CASSLSSSGTEAFF.